These T cell receptor beta chains were read from a single sample in a study of cytomegalovirus exposure and HLA in healthy donors. Data came from immunoSEQ multiplex PCR; TCRdb stores just in-frame clones and leaves some out. Of under 250,000 clones listed, approximately 79% are singletons. Source material: PBMCs. These receptors were obtained from a male donor in good health and CMV-seronegative. CDR3s include the opening cysteine and the closing phenylalanine or tryptophan. The D gene is left open where the match is weak. Size values are once, few and many counts, or a class for expanded clones, and some rows have none.

D,size,V,J,DNA,CDR3
NA,NA,TRBV5-1,TRBJ1-2,TGCGCCAGCAGCTTGGAGGCAGGTTATGGCTACACCTTC,CASSLEAGYGYTF
NA,NA,TRBV30,TRBJ1-2,TGTGCCTGGAGTGTAGCCACTAACTATGGCTACACCTTC,CAWSVATNYGYTF
NA,NA,TRBV9,TRBJ2-3,TGTGCCAGCAGCGTAGTGGGGGGGGCCACAGATACGCAGTATTTT,CASSVVGGATDTQYF
TRBD2,NA,TRBV6-1,TRBJ2-7,TGTGCCAGCAGTGACCCTAGCGGGAGGGGGTCCTACGAGCAGTACTTC,CASSDPSGRGSYEQYF
NA,NA,TRBV30,TRBJ2-3,TGTGCCTGGACCCGCCAGGCCACCAGCACAGATACGCAGTATTTT,CAWTRQATSTDTQYF
NA,NA,TRBV6-6,TRBJ2-3,TGTGCCAGCAGCGCCGACTTCCCCACAGATACGCAGTATTTT,CASSADFPTDTQYF
NA,NA,TRBV27,TRBJ2-3,TGTGCCAGCGGGCAACTGGGGGCCACAGATACGCAGTATTTT,CASGQLGATDTQYF
NA,NA,TRBV30,TRBJ1-5,TGTGCCTGGAGTGGAAAGCCGTATAGCAATCAGCCCCAGCATTTT,CAWSGKPYSNQPQHF
NA,NA,TRBV5-4,TRBJ2-7,TGTGCCAGCAGCTTGGGGCAGGGGCTCTCCTACGAGCAGTACTTC,CASSLGQGLSYEQYF
TRBD1,NA,TRBV6-1,TRBJ2-7,TGTGCCACCTCACCCGGGACAGGCCCCTACGAGCAGTACTTC,CATSPGTGPYEQYF
NA,NA,TRBV6-1,TRBJ1-5,TGTGCCAGCAACAGGGACGGGTACAATCAGCCCCAGCATTTT,CASNRDGYNQPQHF
NA,few,TRBV20-1,TRBJ1-1,TGCAGTGCTAGAGTTATTGAAGCTTTCTTT,CSARVIEAFF
NA,NA,TRBV5-5,TRBJ2-7,TGTGCCAGCAGCTTGGGTAGTATTTCTTACGAGCAGTACTTC,CASSLGSISYEQYF
NA,NA,TRBV28,TRBJ2-1,TGTGCCAGCAGTTTAGGGCAGGGGATCCTAGCAAGCAATGAGCAGTTCTTC,CASSLGQGILASNEQFF
NA,NA,TRBV30,TRBJ2-2,TGTGCCGGCCGGAGAGGTAGCTATGACACCGGGGAGCTGTTTTTT,CAGRRGSYDTGELFF
TRBD2,few,TRBV9,TRBJ2-3,TGTGCCAGCAGCGTTGGGACTAGCGGGGGGGATACGCAGTATTTT,CASSVGTSGGDTQYF
NA,NA,TRBV25-1,TRBJ2-5,TGTGCCAGCAGTGAGCGTCAGGAAGAGACCCAGTACTTC,CASSERQEETQYF
TRBD1,NA,TRBV19,TRBJ2-7,TGTGCCAGTAGTATCGGAAGGACAGGGGGCAGCGAGCAGTACTTC,CASSIGRTGGSEQYF
NA,few,TRBV9,TRBJ2-7,TGTGCCAGCAGCCTAGGGACTGCTAATTCCTACGAGCAGTACTTC,CASSLGTANSYEQYF
TRBD1,once,TRBV10-2,TRBJ2-2,TGCGCCAGCAGTGGGAAGGGACGGACAGGGGCCAGCACCGGGGAGCTGTTTTTT,CASSGKGRTGASTGELFF
NA,NA,TRBV14,TRBJ2-2,TGTGCCAGCAGCCAAGATGGGCAGGGATGGGTTTACACCGGGGAGCTGTTTTTT,CASSQDGQGWVYTGELFF
NA,many,TRBV25-1,TRBJ2-5,TGTGCCAGCAGTGACAGGGTCCGGACACGAGAGACCCAGTACTTC,CASSDRVRTRETQYF
NA,NA,TRBV2,TRBJ2-7,TGTGCCAGCAGTGTGGAAGCGCGGAGCTCCTACGAGCAGTACTTC,CASSVEARSSYEQYF
NA,NA,TRBV27,TRBJ2-7,TGTGCCAGCAGTCCGCGAGGACAGGGTTGGTCCCAAAGGCGGGAGGGGTTCTACGAGCAGTACTTC,CASSPRGQGWSQRREGFYEQYF
NA,few,TRBV5-1,TRBJ2-5,TGCGCCAGCTGGCAGCAAGAGACCCAGTACTTC,CASWQQETQYF
NA,once,TRBV19,TRBJ2-2,TGTGCCAGTATTACCCTAGGGGGGGGAGACACCGGGGAGCTGTTTTTT,CASITLGGGDTGELFF
TRBD1,NA,TRBV9,TRBJ1-1,TGTGCCAGCAGCGATGACAGGGGGGGGAACACTGAAGCTTTCTTT,CASSDDRGGNTEAFF
NA,few,TRBV28,TRBJ1-1,TGTGCCAGCAGAGAACAGGGTACTGAAGCTTTCTTT,CASREQGTEAFF
NA,NA,TRBV25-1,TRBJ2-6,TGTGCCAGCAGTGTACAGGGTGAAGCTGGGGCCAACGTCCTGACTTTC,CASSVQGEAGANVLTF
NA,once,TRBV5-1,TRBJ1-1,TGCGCCAGCAGCTTGAGGCGGGGCGCGGGAACTGAAGCTTTCTTT,CASSLRRGAGTEAFF
NA,NA,TRBV7-9,TRBJ1-3,TGTGCCAGCAGCTCGAGGGAAGAGGGCGGCAACACCATATATTTT,CASSSREEGGNTIYF
NA,few,TRBV20-1,TRBJ2-4,TGCAGTGCTTTCAGGGGTCATCGACTGTACTTC,CSAFRGHRLYF
NA,NA,TRBV27,TRBJ1-4,TGTGCCAGCAGCCCTTCAGGGGCTCAGGAAAAACTGTTTTTT,CASSPSGAQEKLFF
TRBD1,few,TRBV6-1,TRBJ1-3,TGTGCCAGCAGCTTAACAGGGGTAAACACCATATATTTT,CASSLTGVNTIYF
NA,NA,TRBV28,TRBJ1-5,TGTGCCAGCAGTCCGGGTTATGATCAGCCCCAGCATTTT,CASSPGYDQPQHF
NA,once,TRBV6-5,TRBJ1-3,TGTGCCGCACAGGGATCAAACACCATATATTTT,CAAQGSNTIYF
TRBD2,few,TRBV7-2,TRBJ2-4,TGTGCCAGCAGCTTAGTACCTAGCGGGAGGCGTGGCAAAAACATTCAGTACTTC,CASSLVPSGRRGKNIQYF
TRBD1,NA,TRBV9,TRBJ1-1,TGTGCCAGCAGCGTAGCAGGGGGCCCTGAAGCTTTCTTT,CASSVAGGPEAFF
TRBD2,NA,TRBV7-3,TRBJ2-2,TGTGCCAGCAGCCTACTAGCGGGGGACAACACCGGGGAGCTGTTTTTT,CASSLLAGDNTGELFF
TRBD1,few,TRBV27,TRBJ2-5,TGTGCCAGTAAGACAGGGGGCTCGTGGGAGACCCAGTACTTC,CASKTGGSWETQYF